This T cell receptor beta chain was found in a study of cytomegalovirus exposure and HLA in healthy donors. Findings and limits, study-wide: Several of the most significant clusters appeared, in a later analysis, to be linked to common viral pathogens.

On this clone: Its antigen is still unknown.

Amplification used 60 Vbeta primers and 13 Jbeta primers. Per the original data handling: Around 9.9 million shared chains were among the approximately 80 million unique TCR beta chains that a later analysis counted. The method was immunoSEQ multiplex PCR; TCRdb's version includes in-frame clones alone and lacks a portion of them. Clonal size and the V and J genes are those of that table, whereas D and trimming came from the DNA. Among under 150,000 clones listed, 75% to 85% were seen once. Healthy bone marrow donors formed the donor group. Trimming took 4 bases from V and 5 from J, leaving 23 bases between them. The CDR3 length is 16 residues. The germline CDR1 and CDR2 sequences are SQVTM and ANQGSEA.

The sequence came from a man aged 25 to 40 in good health and CMV-seropositive. The chain carries TRBV29-1 and TRBJ1-2; the D gene is possibly TRBD1 (5 bases). What was sequenced was PBMCs. The CDR3 DNA is TGCAGCGTTGGAAGGATGGGCAGGGTTTCTAGGTATGGCTACACCTTC. Translation: CSVGRMGRVSRYGYTF.